The clone carrying this TCR beta chain was recorded at least ten times. The record originates from a study of T cells in Graves' hyperthyroidism and ophthalmopathy. Study in general: Sampling of peripheral blood happened at initial diagnosis, prior to any treatment.

V was clipped by 6 bases and J by 2 bases, with 14 bases between them. CDR1 MDHEN and CDR2 SYDVKM come from the germline V gene. This CDR3 comprises 16 residues. Amplification targeted TCR beta CDR3 regions from RNA transcripts. First-round RT-PCR of the TCR CDR3 relied on the HTBI primer set. TCRdb reprocessed the multiplex PCR reads with MiXCR, giving one entry per CDR3 protein. The profile shows some 490,000 distinct CDR3 sequences, approximately 22% of them singletons. Uncontrolled infection, other autoimmune disease, pregnancy or lactation barred patients from enrollment. On the basis of clinical symptoms, serum thyroxine and TRAb, thyroid ultrasound and orbital computed tomography, diagnoses were made.

Source material: blood. This TCR was sampled from a woman aged 65 to 85 with Graves' ophthalmopathy. The chain is built from TRBV28 and TRBJ2-6, with TRBD2 as a possible D gene (5 bases). The CDR3 DNA sequence: TGTGCCAGCAGCCCTCCTGGGGAGCCTGGGGCCAACGTCCTGACTTTC. This gives the protein CASSPPGEPGANVLTF. The whole variable domain, filled in from reference TRBV28 and TRBJ2-6, reads DVKVTQSSRYLVKRTGEKVFLECVQDMDHENMFWYRQDPGLGLRLIYFSYDVKMKEKGDIPEGYSVSREKKERFSLILESASTNQTSMYLCASSPPGEPGANVLTFGAGSRLTVL.